The 5 T cell receptor beta chains listed next were all sequenced from one sample in a study of cytomegalovirus exposure and HLA in healthy donors. Researchers ran the PCR with 60 Vbeta and 13 Jbeta primers. Clones were read by immunoSEQ multiplex PCR, and TCRdb kept only the in-frame ones, dropping some. The repertoire includes over 35,000 clones, 77% of them detected once, and 1.4% sits in the top ten. The sequencing sample was made of PBMCs. These receptors were obtained from a man younger than 40 in good health and CMV-seronegative.

Written as DNA, the CDR3 is TGTGCCAGCAGTCCGGGACAGGGGAACACTGAAGCTTTCTTT. Protein product: CASSPGQGNTEAFF. This chain joins TRBV2 and TRBJ1-1; 9 nucleotides match TRBD1. In germline, CDR1 is SNHLY, CDR2 FYNNEI. The J segment lost 1 base and the V segment lost 5 bases, leaving 2 bases of the junction unmatched. This CDR3 comprises 14 residues.

The chain has TRBV9 and TRBJ2-7, with D possibly being TRBD2 (5 bases). Trimming cost V 0 bases and J 6 bases, with 10 bases left between them. In germline, CDR1 is SGDLS, CDR2 YYNGEE. The CDR3 extends over 13 amino acids. The CDR3 is CASSVAEGSEQYF. The CDR3 DNA follows: TGTGCCAGCAGCGTAGCCGAGGGTTCCGAGCAGTACTTC.

There are a few counts of this clone. The rearrangement uses TRBV6-5 and TRBJ1-1, with D possibly TRBD1 on 6 matching bases. V was cut by 0 bases and J by 4 bases, with 12 bases left in between. Germline CDR1 MNHEY, CDR2 SVGAGI. The CDR3 contains 15 residues. In DNA, the CDR3 is TGTGCCAGCAGTTACTCAAACCAGGGGCGCACTGAAGCTTTCTTT. Amino acid sequence: CASSYSNQGRTEAFF.

This clone has more than one count but fewer than ten. The V gene is TRBV28, the J gene TRBJ1-1; unclear D gene. This CDR3 spans 17 amino acids. Trimming removed 2 bases from V and 3 bases from J, with 19 bases in between. Germline loops: CDR1 MDHEN, CDR2 SYDVKM. CDR3 sequence: CASSLLGGGFSDTEAFF. The CDR3 bases are TGTGCCAGCAGTTTACTTGGCGGAGGTTTCTCGGACACTGAAGCTTTCTTT.

V is TRBV7-2 and J is TRBJ2-1; D is possibly TRBD1 (6 bases). CDR1 and CDR2 (germline): SGHTA, FQGNSA. Trimming took off 4 bases at V and 15 bases at J, with 19 bases between the two ends. The CDR3 has 13 amino acids. The CDR3 reads CASSSGTRIKGFF. The CDR3 DNA sequence: TGTGCCAGCAGCTCCGGGACACGAATAAAGGGGTTCTTC.